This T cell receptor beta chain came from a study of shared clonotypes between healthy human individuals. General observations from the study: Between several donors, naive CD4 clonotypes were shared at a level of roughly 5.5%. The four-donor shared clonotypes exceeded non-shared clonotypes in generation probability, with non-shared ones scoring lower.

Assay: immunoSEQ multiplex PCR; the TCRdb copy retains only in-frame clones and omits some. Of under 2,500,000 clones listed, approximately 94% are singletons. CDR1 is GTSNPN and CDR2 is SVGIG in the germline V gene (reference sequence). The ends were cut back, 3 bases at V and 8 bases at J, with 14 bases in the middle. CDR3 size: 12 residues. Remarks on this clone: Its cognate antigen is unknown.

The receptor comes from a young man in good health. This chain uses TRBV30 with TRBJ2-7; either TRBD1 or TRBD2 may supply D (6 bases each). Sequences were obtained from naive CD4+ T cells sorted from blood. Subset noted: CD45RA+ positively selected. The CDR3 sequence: CAWSVEGGKQYF. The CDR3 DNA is TGTGCCTGGAGCGTGGAGGGGGGAAAGCAGTACTTC.